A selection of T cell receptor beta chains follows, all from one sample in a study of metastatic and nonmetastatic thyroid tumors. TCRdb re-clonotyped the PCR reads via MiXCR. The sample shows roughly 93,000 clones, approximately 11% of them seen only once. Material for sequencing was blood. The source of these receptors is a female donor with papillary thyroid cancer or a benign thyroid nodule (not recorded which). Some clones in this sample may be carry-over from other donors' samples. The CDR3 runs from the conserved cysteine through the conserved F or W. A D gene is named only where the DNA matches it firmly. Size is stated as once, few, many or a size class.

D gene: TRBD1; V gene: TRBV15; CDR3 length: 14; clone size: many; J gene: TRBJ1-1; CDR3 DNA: TGTGCCACCAGCCCGTACGGGGGGACAGGTCGAGCTTTCTTT; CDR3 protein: CATSPYGGTGRAFF
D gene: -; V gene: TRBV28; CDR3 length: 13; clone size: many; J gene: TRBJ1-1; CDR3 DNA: TGTGCCAGCCAACACCTACGTAGTACTGAAGCTTTCTTT; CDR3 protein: CASQHLRSTEAFF
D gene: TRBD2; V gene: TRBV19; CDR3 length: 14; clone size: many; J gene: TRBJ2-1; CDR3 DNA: TGTGCCAGTTCCCCGGGACTAGCGGAGAAGATCCAGTTCTTC; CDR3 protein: CASSPGLAEKIQFF
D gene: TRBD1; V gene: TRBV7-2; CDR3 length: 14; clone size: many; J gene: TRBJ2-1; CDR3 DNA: TGTGCCAGCAGGCCAGGGGGCCAATACAATGAGCAGTTCTTC; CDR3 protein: CASRPGGQYNEQFF
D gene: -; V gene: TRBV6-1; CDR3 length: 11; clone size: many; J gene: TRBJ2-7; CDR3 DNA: TGTGCCAGCTCGCCCGGGGACGAGCAGTACTTC; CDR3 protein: CASSPGDEQYF
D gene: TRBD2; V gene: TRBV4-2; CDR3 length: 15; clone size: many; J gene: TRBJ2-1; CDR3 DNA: TGTGCCAGCAGCCAAGATGATAGCGGGAGGCTTGAGCAGTTCTTC; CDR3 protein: CASSQDDSGRLEQFF
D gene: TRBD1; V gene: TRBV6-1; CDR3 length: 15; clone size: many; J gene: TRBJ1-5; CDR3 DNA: TGTGCCAGCAGCCGCGACAGGGGGGACAATCAGCCCCAGCATTTT; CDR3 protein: CASSRDRGDNQPQHF
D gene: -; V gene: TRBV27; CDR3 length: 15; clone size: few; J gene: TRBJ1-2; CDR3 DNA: TGTGCCAGCAGTTCCTATGTTGACACCAACTATGGCTACACCTTC; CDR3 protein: CASSSYVDTNYGYTF
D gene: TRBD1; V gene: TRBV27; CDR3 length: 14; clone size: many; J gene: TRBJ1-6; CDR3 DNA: TGTGCCAGCAGGGGGGGACAGCGGAATTCACCCCTCCACTTT; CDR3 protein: CASRGGQRNSPLHF
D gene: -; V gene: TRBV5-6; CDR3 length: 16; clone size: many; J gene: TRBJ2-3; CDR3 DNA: TGTGCCAGCAGCTTGCAAAGGGGCGCTAATACAGATACGCAGTATTTT; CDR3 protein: CASSLQRGANTDTQYF
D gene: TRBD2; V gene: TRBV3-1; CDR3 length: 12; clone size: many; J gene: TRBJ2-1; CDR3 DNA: TGTGCCAGCAGCTCCAGTCAGGGACTAGCGGCCTTC; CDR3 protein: CASSSSQGLAAF